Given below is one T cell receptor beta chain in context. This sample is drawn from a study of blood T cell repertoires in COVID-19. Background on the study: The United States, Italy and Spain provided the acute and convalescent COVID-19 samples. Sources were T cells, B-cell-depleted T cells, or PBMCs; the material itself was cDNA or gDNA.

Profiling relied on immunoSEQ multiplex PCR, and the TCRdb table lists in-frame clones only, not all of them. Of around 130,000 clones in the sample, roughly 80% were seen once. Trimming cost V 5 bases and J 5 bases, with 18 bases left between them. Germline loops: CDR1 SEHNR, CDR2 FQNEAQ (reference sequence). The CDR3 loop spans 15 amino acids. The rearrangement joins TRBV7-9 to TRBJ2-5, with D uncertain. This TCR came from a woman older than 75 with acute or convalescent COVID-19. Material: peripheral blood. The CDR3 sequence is CASSPYGVSVETQYF. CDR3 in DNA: TGTGCCAGCAGCCCCTACGGAGTTTCGGTTGAGACCCAGTACTTC. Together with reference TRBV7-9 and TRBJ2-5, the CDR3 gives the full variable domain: DTGVSQNPRHKITKRGQNVTFRCDPISEHNRLYWYRQTLGQGPEFLTYFQNEAQLEKSRLLSDRFSAERPKGSFSTLEIQRTEQGDSAMYLCASSPYGVSVETQYFGPGTRLLVL.